This record covers a single T cell receptor (beta chain). What it recognizes is unknown. The treatment denotes: approximately nine-day PBMC culture with coronavirus spike peptide pools or control peptides (ViraFEST assay). CDR1 is ENHRY and CDR2 is SYGVKD in the germline V gene. This CDR3 is 15 amino acids long. Trimming took off 6 bases at V and 0 bases at J, with 13 bases between the two ends. The data stem from a study of vaccination and CD4 T cells after COVID-19. Regarding the study as a whole: Median reactive clonotypes, those recognizing SARS-CoV-2, rose from around 20 to 38, not significantly.

Oncomine TCR Beta short-read sequencing was applied to DNA from cultured CD4+ T cells. One entry per CDR3 protein, called by TCRdb with MiXCR from the PCR reads. The sample yields 13,000 or so distinct CDR3 sequences, roughly half seen once. The specimen was CD4+ T cells from blood, cultured in vitro. The chain carries TRBV10-3 and TRBJ2-3; possible D gene TRBD1, 5 bases. The receptor comes from a human donor who had recovered from COVID-19. As DNA, the CDR3 is TGTGCCATCAGCCGCCTGGGGCCTAGCACAGATACGCAGTATTTT. Encoded protein: CAISRLGPSTDTQYF.